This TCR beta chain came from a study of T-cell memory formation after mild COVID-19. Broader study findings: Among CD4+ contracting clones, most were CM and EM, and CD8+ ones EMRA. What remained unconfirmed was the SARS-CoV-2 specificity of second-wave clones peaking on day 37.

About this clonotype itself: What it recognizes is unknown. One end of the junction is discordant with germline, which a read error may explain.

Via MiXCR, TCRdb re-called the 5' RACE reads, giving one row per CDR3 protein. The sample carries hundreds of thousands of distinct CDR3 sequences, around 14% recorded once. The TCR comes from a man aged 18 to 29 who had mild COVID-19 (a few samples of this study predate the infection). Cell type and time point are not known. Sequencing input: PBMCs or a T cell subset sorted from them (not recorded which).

The CDR3 coding sequence is TGTGACAGCAGTTCACCCCATACAGGGGACGCTTTCTTT. Translating gives CDSSSPHTGDAFF. This chain links TRBV6-6 with TRBJ1-1; 7 bases agree with TRBD1. Germline CDR1 and CDR2: MNHNY and SVGAGI (reference sequence). The CDR3 sequence is 13 residues long.